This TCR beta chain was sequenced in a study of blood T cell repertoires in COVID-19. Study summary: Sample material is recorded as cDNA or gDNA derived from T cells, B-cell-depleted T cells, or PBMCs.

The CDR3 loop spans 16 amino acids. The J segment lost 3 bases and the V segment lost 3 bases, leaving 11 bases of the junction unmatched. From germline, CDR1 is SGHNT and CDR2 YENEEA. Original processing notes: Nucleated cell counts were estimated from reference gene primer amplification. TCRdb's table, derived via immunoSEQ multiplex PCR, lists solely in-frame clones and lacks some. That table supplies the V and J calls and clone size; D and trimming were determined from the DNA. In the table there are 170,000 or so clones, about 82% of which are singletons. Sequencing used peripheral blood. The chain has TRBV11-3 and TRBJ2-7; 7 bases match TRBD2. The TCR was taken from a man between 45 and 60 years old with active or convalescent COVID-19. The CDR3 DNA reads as TGTGCCAGCAGCTTTCGTTCAGCGGGATCATTCTACGAGCAGTACTTC. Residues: CASSFRSAGSFYEQYF.